One sample yielded the 28 T cell receptor beta chains listed below, sequenced in a study of blood T cell repertoires in COVID-19. Profiled with immunoSEQ multiplex PCR; TCRdb holds only in-frame clones, not every one. The sample consists of some 97,000 clones, about 86% of them appearing once. Sequencing was performed on PBMCs or T cells enriched from blood (not recorded which). The source of these receptors is a woman aged 45-65 years who had recovered from COVID-19.

The gene calls are TRBV5-1 and TRBJ1-1; 9 bases are shared with TRBD1. Germline V CDR1 and CDR2: SGHRS, YFSETQ. The CDR3 totals 14 residues. V lost 4 bases and J lost 6; bases outside the gene matches: 7. The CDR3 nucleotides are TGCGCCAGCAGCCCGCCGGGACAGGGCCCTGAAGCTTTCTTT. Protein sequence: CASSPPGQGPEAFF.

V is TRBV5-5 and J is TRBJ1-1; D not certain. CDR3 length equals 13 residues. The germline V gene encodes CDR1 SGHKS and CDR2 YYEKEE (reference sequence). Trimming took 0 bases from V and 3 from J, leaving 6 bases between them. The CDR3 region has the DNA TGTGCCAGCAGCTTGGTCGGGGACACTGAAGCTTTCTTT. Protein product: CASSLVGDTEAFF.

This chain uses TRBV2 with TRBJ1-6; no firm D call. Trimming removed 4 bases at V and 3 bases at J, with 7 bases between. The germline V gene has CDR1 SNHLY and CDR2 FYNNEI. This CDR3 is built from 14 residues. CDR3 residues: CASSVSGYNSPLHF. The CDR3 nucleotides read TGTGCCAGCAGTGTATCCGGCTATAATTCACCCCTCCACTTT.

The rearrangement joins TRBV6-1 to TRBJ2-7; TRBD1 aligns across 7 bases. Trimming at V came to 11 bases and at J to 7 bases, leaving 14 bases not matched to a gene. The CDR3 has 13 residues. Germline assignment: CDR1 MNHNS and CDR2 SASEGT. CDR3 sequence: CAAARDRLREQYF. CDR3 nucleotide sequence: TGTGCCGCGGCACGGGACAGATTGAGGGAGCAGTACTTC.

This chain links TRBV29-1 with TRBJ1-2, with D tentatively TRBD1 (6 bases). The CDR3 has 14 residues. Germline V gene data show CDR1 as SQVTM and CDR2 as ANQGSEA. Between the trimmed V and J ends, which lost 4 bases and 2 bases, there was a span of 14 bases. CDR3 protein: CSVAGQLGNYGYTF. The CDR3 nucleotides read TGCAGCGTTGCCGGACAGCTGGGGAACTATGGCTACACCTTC.

V gene TRBV18 combines with J gene TRBJ1-3; D is ambiguous. Trimming cost V 0 bases and J 5 bases, with 5 bases left between them. The CDR3 runs to 13 residues. The germline V gene has CDR1 KGHSH and CDR2 LQKENI. CDR3 protein: CASSPPYRNTIYF. The CDR3 nucleotides are TGTGCCAGCTCACCACCGTACAGAAACACCATATATTTT.

V gene TRBV28 combines with J gene TRBJ1-2, with TRBD1 as a possible D gene (5 bases). With 4 bases removed from V and 8 bases from J, the gap between germline ends came to 20 bases. There are 15 residues in the CDR3. Germline loops: CDR1 MDHEN, CDR2 SYDVKM. The CDR3 nucleotides read TGTGCCAGCAGTTCCTCGCTGGGGGGGTCTCGGGGCTACACCTTC. It translates to CASSSSLGGSRGYTF.

Details on this clone: This sample includes further DNA sequences coding for the same CDR3. The chain employs TRBV5-5 and TRBJ2-7, with a tentative D call TRBD1 (5 bases). The CDR3 totals 14 residues. V dropped 0 bases and J dropped 3 bases, with 10 bases sitting between them. Germline CDR1 SGHKS, CDR2 YYEKEE (reference sequence). In nucleotides, the CDR3 is TGTGCCAGCAGCTTGGGGCAGGGCCGCTACGAGCAGTACTTC. Its translation: CASSLGQGRYEQYF.

The rearrangement uses TRBV5-1 and TRBJ2-7, with TRBD2 matching over 10 bases. V shed 1 base, J shed 0 bases, and the junction held 4 bases outside the gene matches. The CDR3 runs to 16 residues. Germline CDR1 SGHRS, CDR2 YFSETQ. The CDR3 nucleotides read TGCGCCAGCAGCTTGTCAGCGGGAGGGTTCTCCTACGAGCAGTACTTC. This encodes CASSLSAGGFSYEQYF.

This clone was counted a single time. This chain links TRBV28 with TRBJ2-3; D is possibly TRBD1 (5 bases). This CDR3 spans 15 amino acids. Trimming stripped 5 bases from V and 1 base from J, with 13 bases between. In germline, CDR1 is MDHEN, CDR2 SYDVKM. The CDR3 spells CASSIQGSRTDTQYF. The CDR3 DNA sequence: TGTGCCAGCAGTATCCAGGGATCCCGCACAGATACGCAGTATTTT.

The chain couples TRBV19 to TRBJ2-7; 7 bases line up with TRBD1. Germline trimming cut 6 bases from V and 1 base from J; bases unmatched to any gene: 3. Germline-derived CDR1 and CDR2 are LNHDA and SQIVND (reference sequence). This CDR3 region has 13 residues. The CDR3 nucleotides are TGTGCCAGTAGCCCAGGGGGTTCCTACGAGCAGTACTTC. Amino acid sequence: CASSPGGSYEQYF.

This clone has just one count. The V call is TRBV7-3, the J call TRBJ2-1, with D maybe TRBD1 (7 bases). Trimming cost V 2 bases and J 1 base, with 15 bases left between them. Germline V gene lookup returns CDR1 SGHTA and CDR2 FQGTGA. The CDR3 runs 17 residues. This CDR3 reads CASSLVGGAGSYNEQFF. The CDR3 DNA follows: TGTGCCAGCAGCTTAGTAGGGGGCGCGGGGTCCTACAATGAGCAGTTCTTC.

J is TRBJ2-7 and V is TRBV5-6, with 7 bases aligning to TRBD2. The CDR3 is 14 amino acids. The germline V gene encodes CDR1 SGHDT and CDR2 YYEEEE. Unmatched junction bases numbered 10, after V lost 7 bases and J lost 3 bases. As DNA, the CDR3 is TGTGCCAGCGCCCTAGGCGGGAGCCTCTACGAGCAGTACTTC. This sequence encodes CASALGGSLYEQYF.

This rearrangement joins TRBV11-2 to TRBJ1-1; possibly TRBD1 for D (5 bases). Germline V lookup: CDR1 SGHAT, CDR2 FQNNGV. Trimming stripped 5 bases from V and 10 bases from J, with 14 bases between. This CDR3 spans 12 amino acids. The CDR3, as DNA: TGTGCCAGCAGCCCTCGTGTAGGGGCAGCTTTCTTT. It yields the protein CASSPRVGAAFF.

The chain has TRBV28 and TRBJ1-2, with D possibly TRBD1 on 5 matching bases. In germline, CDR1 is MDHEN, CDR2 SYDVKM. Trimming removed 2 bases at V and 7 bases at J, with 17 bases between. This CDR3 region has 15 residues. The CDR3 nucleotides are TGTGCCAGCAGTTTAAACAGGCCCACGGCTTTTGGCTACACCTTC. Its protein product is CASSLNRPTAFGYTF.

The sample holds many counts of this clone. The rearrangement uses TRBV2 and TRBJ2-5; a possible D gene is TRBD1 (6 bases). Germline V lookup: CDR1 SNHLY, CDR2 FYNNEI. The V end was cut by 6 bases, the J end by 2 bases, with 13 bases between. This CDR3 comprises 14 residues. The CDR3 sequence is CASRGDMGQETQYF. DNA of the CDR3: TGTGCCAGCAGGGGGGACATGGGGCAAGAGACCCAGTACTTC. Full variable domain (rest looked up from reference TRBV2 and TRBJ2-5): EPEVTQTPSHQVTQMGQEVILRCVPISNHLYFYWYRQILGQKVEFLVSFYNNEISEKSEIFDDQFSVERPDGSNFTLKIRSTKLEDSAMYFCASRGDMGQETQYFGPGTRLLVL.

This sequence joins TRBV3-1 (or the pseudogene TRBV3-2) and TRBJ1-1; 10 bases line up with TRBD1. J was trimmed by 0 bases and V by 4 bases; bases with no gene match: 5. Germline CDR1 LGHDT, CDR2 YNNKEL (reference sequence). CDR3 size: 16 residues. The CDR3 coding sequence is TGTGCCAGCAGCCGGGACAGGGGTGGGGTGAACACTGAAGCTTTCTTT. This sequence encodes CASSRDRGGVNTEAFF.

A remark on this clone: An end of the junction does not agree with germline; a read error may underlie this. CDR3 nucleotides: TGTGCCAGCAGATTAGGGACAGGGGGCTTGGGTTCACCCCTCCACTTT. It translates to CASRLGTGGLGSPLHF. The V gene is TRBV13, the J gene TRBJ1-6; 12 nucleotides line up with TRBD1. Looked up from germline, CDR1 is PRHDT and CDR2 is FYEKMQ (reference sequence). The CDR3 totals 16 residues.

The rearrangement links TRBV28 to TRBJ1-2; 9 bases are shared with TRBD1. Germline CDR1 MDHEN, CDR2 SYDVKM. CDR3 size: 14 residues. V dropped 6 bases and J dropped 6; count of bases not matched to a gene: 8. CDR3 nucleotides: TGTGCCAGCAGACCACCGGGACAGGGTCATGGCTACACCTTC. Encoded protein: CASRPPGQGHGYTF.

The V and J genes are TRBV6-1 and TRBJ2-1; TRBD2 aligns across 8 bases. J was trimmed by 10 bases and V by 3 bases; bases with no gene match: 11. Germline V CDR1 and CDR2: MNHNS, SASEGT. The CDR3 extends over 15 amino acids. The CDR3 DNA follows: TGTGCCAGCAGTGAGGGACTAGTGGCCAATGGAGAGCAGTTCTTC. Amino acids: CASSEGLVANGEQFF.

The rearrangement uses TRBV3-1 (or the pseudogene TRBV3-2) and TRBJ2-3; D remains ambiguous. Germline CDR1 reads LGHDT; CDR2 reads YNNKEL (reference sequence). Trimming took off 1 base at V and 6 bases at J, with 8 bases between the two ends. The CDR3 runs 13 residues. The chain's CDR3 is CASSQGVEDTQYF. The CDR3 nucleotides read TGTGCCAGCAGCCAAGGAGTGGAGGATACGCAGTATTTT.

The rearrangement links TRBV19 to TRBJ2-1; 7 positions agree with TRBD2. The CDR3 runs to 15 residues. J was trimmed by 7 bases and V by 3 bases; bases with no gene match: 9. Germline lookup yields CDR1 LNHDA and CDR2 SQIVND (reference sequence). The chain's CDR3 is CASSMGLADLNEQFF. In DNA form, the CDR3 reads TGTGCCAGTAGTATGGGGCTAGCGGACTTGAATGAGCAGTTCTTC.

The chain uses TRBV5-4 and TRBJ1-1; D is undetermined. Germline V gene sequence: CDR1 SGHNT, CDR2 YYREEE (reference sequence). V was pared by 0 bases and J by 1 base, with 4 bases between. This CDR3 region has 13 residues. The DNA for the CDR3 is TGTGCCAGCAGCTTGGGCAGGAACACTGAAGCTTTCTTT. Translation: CASSLGRNTEAFF.

CDR3 DNA: TGTGCCAGCAGTTTTGGTTGGAGGACTGAAGCTTTCTTT. Protein sequence: CASSFGWRTEAFF. V is TRBV12-3 or TRBV12-4 and J is TRBJ1-1, with D hard to call. Between the trimmed V and J ends, which lost 3 bases and 5 bases, there was a span of 10 bases. The CDR3 is 13 amino acids.

This rearrangement joins TRBV19 to TRBJ2-6; 7 bases fit TRBD1. Germline values: CDR1 LNHDA, CDR2 SQIVND (reference sequence). V dropped 8 bases and J dropped 2; count of bases not matched to a gene: 3. The CDR3 is 14 amino acids. This CDR3 reads CASLGQAGANVLTF. As DNA, the CDR3 is TGTGCCAGTCTAGGACAGGCTGGGGCCAACGTCCTGACTTTC.

The chain carries TRBV28 and TRBJ1-2, with D perhaps TRBD1 (6 bases). V lost 7 bases and J lost 2, with 17 bases in between. The germline CDR1 and CDR2 sequences are MDHEN and SYDVKM. The CDR3 runs to 15 residues. In DNA, the CDR3 is TGTGCCAGCACCCCAGGTCCAGGGGAGAACTATGGCTACACCTTC. This sequence encodes CASTPGPGENYGYTF.

Notes on this clone: Because the CDR3's place on the DNA is in doubt, the DNA is left out and the CDR3 is given as listed by TCRdb. The chain's CDR3 is CASSYTSGVPGNTIYF. The V call is TRBV6-5, the J call TRBJ1-3; the D call TRBD1 from the table was never checked on the DNA. Germline V gene lookup returns CDR1 MNHEY and CDR2 SVGAGI. The CDR3 sequence runs 16 residues, both termini included.

The chain couples TRBV5-1 to TRBJ1-2; D is perhaps TRBD1 (6 bases). CDR3 length: 16 amino acids. CDR1 is SGHRS, CDR2 YFSETQ, per germline. Trimming took 0 bases from V and 3 from J, leaving 15 bases between them. The DNA of the CDR3 is TGCGCCAGCAGCTTGGCCGTACGGACAGAACACTATGGCTACACCTTC. Translation gives CASSLAVRTEHYGYTF.